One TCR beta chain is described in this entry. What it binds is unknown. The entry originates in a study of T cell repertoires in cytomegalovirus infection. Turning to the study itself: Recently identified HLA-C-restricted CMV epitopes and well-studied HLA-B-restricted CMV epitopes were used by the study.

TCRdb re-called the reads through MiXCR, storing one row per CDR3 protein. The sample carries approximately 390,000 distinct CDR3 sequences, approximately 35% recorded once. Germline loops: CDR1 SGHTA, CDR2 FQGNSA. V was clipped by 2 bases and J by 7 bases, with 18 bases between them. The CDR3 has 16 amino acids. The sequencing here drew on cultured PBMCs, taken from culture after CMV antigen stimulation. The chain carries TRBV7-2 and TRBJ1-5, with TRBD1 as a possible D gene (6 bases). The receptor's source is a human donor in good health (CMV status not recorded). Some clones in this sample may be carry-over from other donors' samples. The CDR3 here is CASSLKIGGLLQPQHF. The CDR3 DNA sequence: TGTGCCAGCAGCTTAAAAATCGGGGGGCTATTACAGCCCCAGCATTTT.